This passage covers 8 T cell receptor beta chains from one sample sequenced in a study of cytomegalovirus exposure and HLA in healthy donors. TCRdb's copy holds only in-frame clones and misses some; the assay was immunoSEQ multiplex PCR. The sample records approximately 100,000 clones, 88% being singletons. The sample consisted of PBMCs. The origin of the receptors is a woman aged 18 to 35 in good health and CMV-seronegative.

The V call is TRBV7-9, the J call TRBJ2-1, with D possibly matching TRBD2 (6 bases). The CDR3 has 12 residues. V shed 8 bases and J shed 3 bases, with 8 bases lying between them. Looked up from germline, CDR1 is SEHNR and CDR2 is FQNEAQ (reference sequence). Here the CDR3 reads CASRGIYNEQFF. CDR3 nucleotides: TGTGCCAGCCGCGGGATCTACAATGAGCAGTTCTTC.

The chain couples TRBV15 to TRBJ2-1, with 12 bases matching TRBD2. V shed 6 bases and J 7 bases; nucleotides not matched to a gene: 4. This CDR3 has 14 residues. Germline CDR1 and CDR2: LNHNV and YYDKDF (reference sequence). Written as DNA, the CDR3 is TGTGCCACCAGTGCGACTAGCGGGGGTAATGAGCAGTTCTTC. Translated, it gives CATSATSGGNEQFF.

This sequence joins TRBV28 and TRBJ2-7; TRBD1 might be the D (6 bases). The V end lost 8 bases, the J end lost 2 bases, and 13 bases lay between the germline ends. The germline CDR1 and CDR2 sequences are MDHEN and SYDVKM. The CDR3 loop spans 13 amino acids. DNA for the CDR3: TGTGCCAGCGTTACTAGGGACACCTACGAGCAGTACTTC. Protein: CASVTRDTYEQYF.

The chain couples TRBV29-1 to TRBJ1-2; D is unclear. Germline V CDR1 and CDR2: SQVTM, ANQGSEA. The V end was cut by 4 bases, the J end by 8 bases, with 14 bases between. The CDR3 sequence is 12 residues long. The CDR3 DNA sequence: TGCAGCGTTGTGGGTGAGGGAGACGGCTACACCTTC. It translates to CSVVGEGDGYTF.

The chain is built from TRBV5-4 and TRBJ1-1, with a tentative D call TRBD1 (5 bases). Germline assignment: CDR1 SGHNT and CDR2 YYREEE (reference sequence). The CDR3 extends over 14 amino acids. Trimming cost V 0 bases and J 5 bases, with 11 bases left between them. CDR3 bases: TGTGCCAGCAGCTTGGACGGGGGGTTAACTGAAGCTTTCTTT. Encoded protein: CASSLDGGLTEAFF.

The count of this clone is one. The genes are TRBV2 and TRBJ2-3, with TRBD2 matching over 11 bases. Germline V CDR1 and CDR2: SNHLY, FYNNEI. This CDR3 contains 15 residues. V gave up 5 bases and J gave up 3 bases; unmatched junction bases: 4. CDR3 loop: CASSRIAGGTDTQYF. The CDR3 DNA follows: TGTGCCAGCAGTAGGATAGCGGGAGGGACAGATACGCAGTATTTT.

The V gene is TRBV4-1, the J gene TRBJ2-7, with a weak D call TRBD2 (6 bases). Per the germline V gene, CDR1 is MGHRA and CDR2 is YSYEKL. The CDR3 is 16 amino acids. Trimming pared 4 bases from V and 1 base from J, leaving 17 bases between. CDR3 bases: TGCGCCAGCAGCCCCCTCCCTAGCGTCCTATCCTACGAGCAGTACTTC. It codes for CASSPLPSVLSYEQYF.

The chain carries TRBV7-9 and TRBJ2-7, with 7 bases identical to TRBD1. This CDR3 is built from 12 residues. Germline assignment: CDR1 SEHNR and CDR2 FQNEAQ (reference sequence). The J segment lost 4 bases and the V segment lost 5 bases, leaving 2 bases of the junction unmatched. The CDR3 DNA follows: TGTGCCAGCAGCCCGACAGGGTACGAGCAGTACTTC. Translated: CASSPTGYEQYF.